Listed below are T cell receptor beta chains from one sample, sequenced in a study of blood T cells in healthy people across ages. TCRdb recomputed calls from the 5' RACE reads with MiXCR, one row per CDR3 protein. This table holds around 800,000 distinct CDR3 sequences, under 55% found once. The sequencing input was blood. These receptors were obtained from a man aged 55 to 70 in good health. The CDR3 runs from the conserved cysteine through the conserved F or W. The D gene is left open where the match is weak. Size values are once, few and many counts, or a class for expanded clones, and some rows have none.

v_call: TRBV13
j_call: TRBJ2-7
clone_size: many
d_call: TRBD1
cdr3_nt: TGTGCCAGCAGCCATAACAGGGGGCGCGCCTACGAGCAGTACTTC
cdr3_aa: CASSHNRGRAYEQYF

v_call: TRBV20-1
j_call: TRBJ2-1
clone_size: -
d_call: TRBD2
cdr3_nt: TGCAGTGCTCCCCGGACTAGCGGCAATGAGCAGTTCTTC
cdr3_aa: CSAPRTSGNEQFF

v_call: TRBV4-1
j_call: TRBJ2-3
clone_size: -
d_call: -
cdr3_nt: TGCGCCAGCAGCCAAGTGTGGGTTGCAGATACGCAGTATTTT
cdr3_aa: CASSQVWVADTQYF

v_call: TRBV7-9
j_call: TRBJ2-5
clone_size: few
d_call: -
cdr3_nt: TGTGCCAGCAGCTCAACCAGGGGAGGACAAGAGACCCAGTACTTC
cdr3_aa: CASSSTRGGQETQYF

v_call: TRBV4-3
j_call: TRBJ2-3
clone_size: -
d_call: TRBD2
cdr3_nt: TGCGCCAGCAGCCATAGCGGGTGGGTGGCGGATACGCAGTATTTT
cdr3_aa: CASSHSGWVADTQYF

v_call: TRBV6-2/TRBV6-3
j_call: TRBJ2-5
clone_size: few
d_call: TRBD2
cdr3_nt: TGTGCCAGCAGTTACGCGGCGGGGGGTCGGAAGACCCAGTACTTC
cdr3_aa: CASSYAAGGRKTQYF

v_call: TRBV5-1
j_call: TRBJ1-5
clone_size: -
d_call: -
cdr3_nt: TGCGCCAGCAGCTTAGCGGGGTCCGGTCAGCCCCGGCATTTT
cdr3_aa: CASSLAGSGQPRHF

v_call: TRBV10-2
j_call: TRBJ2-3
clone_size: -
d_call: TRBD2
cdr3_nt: TGCGCCAGCAGTGAGGACAGGACTAGCGGGGTTTCGGATACGCAGTATTTT
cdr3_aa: CASSEDRTSGVSDTQYF

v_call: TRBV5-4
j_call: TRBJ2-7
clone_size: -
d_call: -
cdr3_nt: TGTGCCAGCAGCCGTGGATCCGGGACCGGCTCCTACGAGCAGTACTTC
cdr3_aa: CASSRGSGTGSYEQYF

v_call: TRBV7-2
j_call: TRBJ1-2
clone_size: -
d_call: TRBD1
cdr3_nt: TGTGCCAGCAGCTTAAAGGACAGGGTTTGCACCTTC
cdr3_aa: CASSLKDRVCTF

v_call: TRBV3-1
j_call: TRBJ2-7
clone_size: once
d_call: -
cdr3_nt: TGTGCCAGCAGCCACGGACACCCCTACAATGAGCAGTACTTC
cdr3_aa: CASSHGHPYNEQYF

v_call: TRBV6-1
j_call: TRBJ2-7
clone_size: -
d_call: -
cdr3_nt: TGTGCCAGCAGTGAATTTGGCAACTACGAGCAGTACTTC
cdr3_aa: CASSEFGNYEQYF

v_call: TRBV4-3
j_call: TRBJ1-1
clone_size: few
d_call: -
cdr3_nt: TGCGCCAGCAGCCAAGTCGACAGGATGAACACTGAAGCTTTCTTT
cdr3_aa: CASSQVDRMNTEAFF

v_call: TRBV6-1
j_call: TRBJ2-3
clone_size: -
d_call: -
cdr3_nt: TGTGCCAGCAACCTACAGGGTCCAAGCACAGATACGCAGTATTTT
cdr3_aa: CASNLQGPSTDTQYF

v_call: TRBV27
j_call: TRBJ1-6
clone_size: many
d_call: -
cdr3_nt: TGTGCCAGCAGTTCAGGGCCCTTCGGGACCCTCCACTTT
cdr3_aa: CASSSGPFGTLHF

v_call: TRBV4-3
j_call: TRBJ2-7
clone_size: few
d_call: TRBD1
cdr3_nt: TGCGCCAGCAGCCAAGAAACGAACAGGGGAAGCTCCTACGAGCAGTACTTC
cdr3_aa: CASSQETNRGSSYEQYF

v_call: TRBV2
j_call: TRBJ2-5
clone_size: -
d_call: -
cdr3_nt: TGTGCCAGCAGTGATAACCGCCTACGACAAGAGACCCAGTACTTC
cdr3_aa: CASSDNRLRQETQYF

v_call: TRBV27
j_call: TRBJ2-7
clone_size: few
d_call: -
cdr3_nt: TGTGCCAGCAGCTCCTTCTCGGGATACGAGCAGTACTTC
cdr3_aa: CASSSFSGYEQYF

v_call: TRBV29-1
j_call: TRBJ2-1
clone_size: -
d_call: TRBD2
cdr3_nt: TGCAGCGTCGAACCGACTAGCGGCCGCAGGTATGAGCAGTTCTTC
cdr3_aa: CSVEPTSGRRYEQFF

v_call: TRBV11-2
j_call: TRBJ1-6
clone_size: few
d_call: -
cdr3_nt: TGTGCCAGCAGCCAGGGGCTATACCCACCCCTCCACTTT
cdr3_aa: CASSQGLYPPLHF

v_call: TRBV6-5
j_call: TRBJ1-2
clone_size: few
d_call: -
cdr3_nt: TGTGCCACAGCCGGGCCCCCCTATGGCTACACCTTC
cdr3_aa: CATAGPPYGYTF

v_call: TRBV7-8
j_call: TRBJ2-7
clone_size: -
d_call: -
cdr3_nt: TGTGCCAGCAGCTTCGGGGTTGCCTACGAGCAGTACTTC
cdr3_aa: CASSFGVAYEQYF

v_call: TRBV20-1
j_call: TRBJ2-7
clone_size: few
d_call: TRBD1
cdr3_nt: TGCAGTGCTTCGACAGGGTTGTCCTACGAGCAGTACTTC
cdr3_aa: CSASTGLSYEQYF

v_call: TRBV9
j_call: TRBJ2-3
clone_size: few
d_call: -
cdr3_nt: TGTGCCAGCAGCGTAGGTATTGGTACTTCCCCAGATACGCAGTATTTT
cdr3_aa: CASSVGIGTSPDTQYF

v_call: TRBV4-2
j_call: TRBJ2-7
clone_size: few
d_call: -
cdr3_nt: TGTGCCAGCAGCCCTGCTTGGACCTACGAGCAGTACTTC
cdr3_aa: CASSPAWTYEQYF

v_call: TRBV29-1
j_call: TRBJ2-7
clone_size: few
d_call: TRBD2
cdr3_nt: TGCAGCGTTGAAGATCACGAGAGCGGGGAGGAATACGAGCAGTACTTC
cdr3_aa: CSVEDHESGEEYEQYF

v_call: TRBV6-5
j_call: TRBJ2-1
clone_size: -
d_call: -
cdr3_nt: TGTGCCAGCAGTTTCGATGAGGGATACGAGCAGTTCTTC
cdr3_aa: CASSFDEGYEQFF

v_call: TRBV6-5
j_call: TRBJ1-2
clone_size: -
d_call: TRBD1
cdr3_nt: TGTGCCAGCAATCGCCGGGACAGAAACTATGGCTACACCTTC
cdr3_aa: CASNRRDRNYGYTF

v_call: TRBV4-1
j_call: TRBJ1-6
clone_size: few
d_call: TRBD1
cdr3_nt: TGCGCCAGCAGCCAAAGAACAGGGGGCTCTTCCTATAATTCACCCCTCCACTTT
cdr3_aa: CASSQRTGGSSYNSPLHF

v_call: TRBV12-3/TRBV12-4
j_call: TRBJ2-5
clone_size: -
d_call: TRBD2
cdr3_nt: TGTGCCAGCAGACTAGCGGGGGGGCCTCGGGAGACCCAGTACTTC
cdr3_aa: CASRLAGGPRETQYF

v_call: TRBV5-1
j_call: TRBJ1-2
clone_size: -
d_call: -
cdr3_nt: TGCGTCAGCAGCTTGTCGGCAGGGAACTATGGCTACACCTTC
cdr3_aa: CVSSLSAGNYGYTF

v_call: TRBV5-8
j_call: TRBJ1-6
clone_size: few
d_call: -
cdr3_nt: TGTGCCAGCAGCCCGGGGGGGGTCTCCTATAATTCACCCCTCCACTTT
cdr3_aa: CASSPGGVSYNSPLHF

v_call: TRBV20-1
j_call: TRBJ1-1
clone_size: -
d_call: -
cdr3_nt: TGCAGTGCTAGGAGGGGGGGGGCGAACACTGAAGCTTTCTTT
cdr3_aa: CSARRGGANTEAFF

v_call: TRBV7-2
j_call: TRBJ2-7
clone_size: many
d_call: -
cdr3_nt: TGTGCCAGCAGCTTAACGCAGGAGCAGTACTTC
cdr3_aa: CASSLTQEQYF

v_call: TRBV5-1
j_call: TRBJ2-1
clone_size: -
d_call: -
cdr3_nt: TGCGCCAGCAGCCTGCCGGGGACCATCAATGAGCAGTTCTTC
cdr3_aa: CASSLPGTINEQFF

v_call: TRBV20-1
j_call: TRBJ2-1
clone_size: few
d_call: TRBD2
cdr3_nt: TGCAGTGCTAGAGATCAAGAGCGGGGGGGTTTTTATGAGCAGTTCTTC
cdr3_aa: CSARDQERGGFYEQFF

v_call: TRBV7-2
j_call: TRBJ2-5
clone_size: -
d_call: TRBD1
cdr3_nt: TGTGCCAGCAGCCGGGACAGGACGATGGAGACCCAGTACTTC
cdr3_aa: CASSRDRTMETQYF

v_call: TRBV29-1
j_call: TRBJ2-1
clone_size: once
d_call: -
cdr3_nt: TGCAGCGTATCGGGGGATATACTCTCCTACAATGAGCAGTTCTTC
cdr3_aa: CSVSGDILSYNEQFF

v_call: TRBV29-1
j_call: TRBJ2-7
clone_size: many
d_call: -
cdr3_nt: TGCAGCGTTGAAGATCGGGCCAGGGGTTGGGAGCAGTACTTC
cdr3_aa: CSVEDRARGWEQYF

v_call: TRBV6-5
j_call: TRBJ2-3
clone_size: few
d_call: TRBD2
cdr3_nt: TGTGCCAGCTGTTCCAGCGGGGGTGTCGTTAATACGCAGTATTTT
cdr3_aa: CASCSSGGVVNTQYF

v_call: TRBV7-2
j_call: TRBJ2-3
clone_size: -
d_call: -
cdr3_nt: TGTGCCAGCAGCTTAGGAGGGCAAGAGAGGGGGCAGTATTTT
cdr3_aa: CASSLGGQERGQYF

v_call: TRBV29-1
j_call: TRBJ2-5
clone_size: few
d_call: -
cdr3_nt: TGCAGCGTTGCCCTTGGTAGCGCCTCTTTCCAAGAGACCCAGTACTTC
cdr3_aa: CSVALGSASFQETQYF

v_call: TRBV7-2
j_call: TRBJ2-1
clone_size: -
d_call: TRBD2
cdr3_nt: TGTGCCAGCAGCCCAATACTAGCGGGGGCAGGTAATGAGCAGTTCTTC
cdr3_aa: CASSPILAGAGNEQFF